Below are 5 T cell receptor beta chains sequenced from a single sample in a study of PD-1 blockade in classical Hodgkin lymphoma. Clones were read by immunoSEQ multiplex PCR, and TCRdb kept only the in-frame ones, dropping some. Found here are about 24,000 clones, around 84% of them singletons; the top ten hold 22%. The time point was: cycle 4 day 1 (C4D1), after about 6 weeks of nivolumab. All the patients suffered relapse after autologous stem cell transplantation, and brentuximab vedotin exposure differed. The sequencing here drew on peripheral blood mononuclear cells (PBMCs), taken before the fourth cycle of nivolumab. The receptor set was obtained from a human donor with classical Hodgkin lymphoma.

This chain connects TRBV6-1 to TRBJ2-5; D is perhaps TRBD2 (6 bases). The CDR3 is 14 residues long. The V end lost 1 base, the J end lost 4 bases, and 10 bases lay between the germline ends. Germline V gene data show CDR1 as MNHNS and CDR2 as SASEGT. CDR3 in DNA: TGTGCCAGCAGTGAAGATGGGACTGGAGAGACCCAGTACTTC. Protein product: CASSEDGTGETQYF.

V gene TRBV7-9 combines with J gene TRBJ2-2; the match to TRBD1 covers 12 bases. The length of the CDR3 is 15 residues. From germline, CDR1 is SEHNR and CDR2 FQNEAQ (reference sequence). Losses at the gene ends were 3 bases for V and 6 bases for J; bases not matched to a gene: 2. The CDR3 here is CASSLGQGASGELFF. CDR3 nucleotide sequence: TGTGCCAGCAGCTTGGGACAGGGGGCGTCCGGGGAGCTGTTTTTT.

This clone has only a few counts. V usage is TRBV7-3 and J usage is TRBJ1-4, with unresolved D. V lost 4 bases and J 8 bases, leaving 17 bases between the germline ends. Germline V lookup: CDR1 SGHTA, CDR2 FQGTGA. The CDR3 runs 15 residues. The CDR3 is CASSCEQEEFEKLFF. The CDR3 DNA sequence: TGTGCCAGCAGCTGTGAGCAAGAAGAGTTCGAAAAACTGTTTTTT.

This clone was seen a few times. This same CDR3 is encoded by further DNA sequences in the sample. V gene TRBV5-6 combines with J gene TRBJ1-1; D is uncertain. In germline, CDR1 is SGHDT, CDR2 YYEEEE. This CDR3 is 11 amino acids long. Trimming stripped 1 base from V and 6 bases from J, with 4 bases between. The CDR3 spells CASSLQAEAFF. DNA of the CDR3: TGTGCCAGCAGCTTGCAGGCTGAAGCTTTCTTT.

V and J are TRBV5-4 and TRBJ2-3; D gene uncertain. The CDR3 contains 17 residues. The V gene's germline CDR1 is SGHNT and CDR2 YYREEE (reference sequence). Trimming shortened V by 4 bases and J by 5 bases, and 23 bases separated the two germline ends. CDR3 DNA sequence: TGTGCCAGCAGCCCTCAGGCTAGATCACAACGCTTAGATACGCAGTATTTT. It translates to CASSPQARSQRLDTQYF.